This entry describes one T cell receptor beta chain. The data originate from a study of OX40 agonist ivuxolimab in advanced cancers. For the study at large: A male proportion of just over 80% was recorded, with mean age 60 years and range 23 to 79. A history of anti-PD-1, anti-PD-L1 or anti-CTLA-4 therapy was acceptable, and about 37% had some.

J was trimmed by 5 bases and V by 5 bases; bases with no gene match: 5. Germline CDR1 MNHEY, CDR2 SVGAGI. The CDR3 covers 13 residues. Exclusion of a patient followed from autoimmune disease history or systemic immunosuppression. Assay: immunoSEQ multiplex PCR; the TCRdb copy retains only in-frame clones and omits some. In the table there are around 25,000 clones, 75% to 80% of which are singletons. The material sequenced was CD4+ or CD8+ T cells sorted from blood, taken in a trial of the OX40 agonist ivuxolimab. The TCR sequence derives from an adult with an advanced solid tumor such as melanoma, head and neck, liver or kidney cancer. The chain recombines TRBV6-5 with TRBJ2-5; 7 positions match TRBD1. In nucleotides, the CDR3 is TGTGCCAGCAGTATCGACAGGGCTGAGACCCAGTACTTC. This encodes CASSIDRAETQYF.